Included here is one T cell receptor beta chain sequence, with context. These data originate in a study of blood T cell repertoires in COVID-19. Study summary: COVID-19 samples, acute and convalescent, were from the United States, Italy and Spain. PBMCs, B-cell-depleted T cells, or T cells were the source of the cDNA or gDNA that made up the material.

The CDR3 spans 13 residues. Trimming took off 4 bases at V and 4 bases at J, with 13 bases between the two ends. Per the germline V gene, CDR1 is SQVTM and CDR2 is ANQGSEA. Per the authors' pipeline: Quantification of nucleated cells was approximated via reference gene primer amplification. The protocol was immunoSEQ multiplex PCR, while the TCRdb copy is restricted to in-frame clones and leaves out a portion. V, J and clone size are those of that table, while D and trimming were read from the DNA. The data show approximately 91,000 clones, with approximately 80% seen just once and roughly 6.6% held by the top ten.

This clonotype originated in a man between 65 and 79 years old with acute or convalescent COVID-19. Sequencing used peripheral blood. This sequence joins TRBV29-1 and TRBJ1-2; D is undetermined. The CDR3 region has the DNA TGCAGCGTTGTTTCGGGGTCAAGCTATGGCTACACCTTC. It encodes CSVVSGSSYGYTF. The entire variable domain, with the rest obtained from reference TRBV29-1 and TRBJ1-2, is as follows: SAVISQKPSRDICQRGTSLTIQCQVDSQVTMMFWYRQQPGQSLTLIATANQGSEATYESGFVIDKFPISRPNLTFSTLTVSNMSPEDSSIYLCSVVSGSSYGYTFGSGTRLTVV.